This TCR beta chain originates from a study of cytomegalovirus exposure and HLA in healthy donors. Study information: Assignment to the Caucasian-associated ancestry cluster applied to approximately 80% of the approximately 420 genotyped donors.

The PCR contained 60 Vbeta and 13 Jbeta primers. Sequencing used immunoSEQ multiplex PCR; TCRdb keeps in-frame clones, though not all of them. Here the sample spans 150,000 to 200,000 clones, around nine tenths being singletons. This clone was counted only a few times. The sequenced sample consisted of PBMCs. The receptor's source is a woman between 18 and 30 years old in good health and CMV-seronegative.

The CDR3 sequence is CASRTRLAGVRNEQFF. CDR3 DNA sequence: TGCGCCAGCAGGACCCGACTAGCGGGGGTGAGGAATGAGCAGTTCTTC. V and J are TRBV5-1 and TRBJ2-1, with TRBD2 matching 12 bases. CDR3 size: 16 residues. Per the germline V gene, CDR1 is SGHRS and CDR2 is YFSETQ. The V gene end was trimmed by 5 bases and the J gene end by 7 bases; junction bases not matched to a gene: 10.